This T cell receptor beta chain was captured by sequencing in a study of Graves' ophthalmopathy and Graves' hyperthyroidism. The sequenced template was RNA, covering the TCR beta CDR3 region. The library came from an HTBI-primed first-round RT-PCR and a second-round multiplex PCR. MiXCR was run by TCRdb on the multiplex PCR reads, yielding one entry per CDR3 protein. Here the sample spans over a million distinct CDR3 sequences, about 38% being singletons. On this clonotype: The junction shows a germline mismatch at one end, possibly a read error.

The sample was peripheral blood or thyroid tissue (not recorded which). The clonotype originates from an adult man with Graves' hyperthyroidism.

CDR3 nucleotides: TGTGCCAGCGCTCCCTATAAATTGGTGGGGTCTAGCAATCAGCCACAGCATTTT. It specifies CASAPYKLVGSSNQPQHF. This chain links TRBV25-1 with TRBJ1-5, with unresolved D. This CDR3 has 18 residues. CDR1 is MGHDK, CDR2 SYGVNS, per germline. Based on the CDR3 plus reference TRBV25-1 and TRBJ1-5, the full variable domain is EADIYQTPRYLVIGTGKKITLECSQTMGHDKMYWYQQDPGMELHLIHYSYGVNSTEKGDLSSESTVSRIRTEHFPLTLESARPSHTSQYLCASAPYKLVGSSNQPQHFGDGTRLSIL.